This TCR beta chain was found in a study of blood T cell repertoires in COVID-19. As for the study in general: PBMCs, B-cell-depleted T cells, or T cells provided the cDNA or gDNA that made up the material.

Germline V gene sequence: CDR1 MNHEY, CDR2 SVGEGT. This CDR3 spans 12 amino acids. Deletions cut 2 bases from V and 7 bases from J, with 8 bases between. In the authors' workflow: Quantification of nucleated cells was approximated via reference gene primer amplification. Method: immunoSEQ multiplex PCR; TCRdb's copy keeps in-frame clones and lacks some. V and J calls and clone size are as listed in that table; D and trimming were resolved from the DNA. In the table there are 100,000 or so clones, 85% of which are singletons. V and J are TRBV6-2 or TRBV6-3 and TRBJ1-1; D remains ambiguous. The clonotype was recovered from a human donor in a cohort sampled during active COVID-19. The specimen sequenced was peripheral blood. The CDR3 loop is CASSYVGLEAFF. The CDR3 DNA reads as TGTGCCAGCAGTTACGTTGGCCTTGAAGCTTTCTTT.